The entry that follows covers one TCR beta chain sequence. The sample originates from a study of CD8 T cells in Susac syndrome. The authors reverse transcribed roughly 0.5 to 1 ug RNA with random hexamers. By means of immunoSEQ multiplex PCR, TCR beta CDR3 spanning 54 Vbeta and 13 Jbeta underwent amplification. TCRdb reanalysed the immunoSEQ multiplex PCR reads using MiXCR and keeps one entry per CDR3 protein. Here the sample spans around 120,000 distinct CDR3 sequences, around 94% being singletons. CD8+ and CD4+ T cells were negatively isolated; TEMRA cells were FACS-enriched. Trimming took off 5 bases at V and 5 bases at J, with 12 bases between the two ends. The CDR3 is 13 amino acids. CDR1 GTSNPN and CDR2 SVGIG come from the germline V gene (reference sequence).

The chain joins TRBV30 to TRBJ1-4; TRBD1 might be the D (6 bases). This TCR came from a human donor with multiple sclerosis. The sequenced sample consisted of CD4+ T cells from PBMCs. The CDR3: CAWSGEGNEKLFF. The DNA for the CDR3 is TGTGCCTGGTCAGGGGAGGGAAATGAAAAACTGTTTTTT.